This T cell receptor beta chain was retrieved from a study of blood T cell repertoires in COVID-19 (TCRdb year 2020). For context, the study as a whole: Collaborator samples came from the United States, Italy and Spain and covered acute and convalescent phases of COVID-19. The material from the prospective study consisted of cDNA or gDNA derived from T cells, B-cell-depleted T cells, or PBMCs. Subjects who had been exposed to COVID-19, were actively infected with it, or had recovered from it provided the deeply sampled blood TCRbeta repertoires that made up the dataset. The repertoires were released in a freely available public database intended as a resource for research on the immune response to SARS-CoV-2. The samples were drawn from the first 160 participants of the ongoing ImmuneRACE study and from 1,254 subjects provided by 6 global collaborators. Sample metadata almost always included a de-identified subject ID, COVID-19 status, age in years and sex. Where available, HLA class I and class II types were taken from metadata supplied by the sample provider and were not determined by assay-based typing.

Each collaborating institution followed its own protocols to collect whole blood in K2EDTA tubes. For TCRbeta analysis, collaborators shipped samples in one of three forms: frozen whole blood, isolated PBMCs, or DNA extracted from either of those sample types. Overall study outcomes, separate from this receptor: Clinical and demographic metadata were provided uncurated, with the amount varying by source and participant.

Regarding this clone: Its cognate antigen has yet to be identified. Per-base quality was not reported, and no clone a single base away is much larger than it.

TCRbeta CDR3 regions were amplified from genomic DNA using the immunoSEQ Assay, a bias-controlled multiplex PCR. On the authors' methods: The number of nucleated cells in each sample was estimated from the amplification of reference gene primers within the assay. To quantify the absolute abundance of each unique TCRbeta CDR3 rearrangement, sequence reads were collapsed and filtered. For each sample, productive Simpson clonality was calculated by taking the square root of Simpson's diversity index across productive rearrangements. Held by TCRdb, this immuneACCESS table contains in-frame sequences only and omits some clones. Under half of the omission traces to an unresolved V gene where checked; the cause of the rest is unknown. That table supplies the V and J calls and clone size; D and trimming were determined from the DNA. This sample is represented by 150,000 to 200,000 clones; approximately 91% of them were singletons. The ten most abundant clones make up 0.53% of the sample.

Sample: peripheral blood. This TCR was sampled from a man aged 45-65 years with acute or convalescent COVID-19.

The CDR3 amino acid sequence is: CASSQEKRGAYNEQFF. The DNA is as follows: TGCGCCAGCAGCCAAGAAAAGCGGGGGGCTTACAATGAGCAGTTCTTC. The chain couples TRBV4-3 to TRBJ2-1, with 9 bases in between that match TRBD2. V is cut back by 0 bases and J by 4 bases, with 4 bases in the junction unmatched. The CDR3 runs 16 residues from the cysteine to the phenylalanine. Of the read, only the CDR3 DNA is kept; its 48 bases are in frame from base 1. CDR1 and CDR2 (LGHNA, YSLEER) derive from the germline V gene.